The 10 T cell receptor beta chains below come from one sample, sequenced in a study of T-cell memory formation after mild COVID-19. TCRdb ran MiXCR on the 5' RACE reads and lists one entry per CDR3 protein. This table holds around 430,000 distinct CDR3 sequences, around a sixth found once. Specimen: PBMCs or a T cell subset sorted from them (not recorded which). Receptor source: a young man who had mild COVID-19 (a few samples of this study predate the infection). Cell type and time point are not known.

The chain carries TRBV24-1 and TRBJ2-1; maybe TRBD1 (6 bases). The CDR3 spans 12 residues. With 7 bases removed from V and 13 bases from J, the gap between germline ends came to 16 bases. From germline, CDR1 is KGHDR and CDR2 SFDVKD. The CDR3 DNA reads TGTGCCACCAGGGGGCCGGGACACCAACAGTTCTTC. Its translation: CATRGPGHQQFF.

The chain joins TRBV30 to TRBJ2-7, with D unclear. The CDR3 is 12 residues long. CDR1 and CDR2 from the germline V gene are GTSNPN and SVGIG (reference sequence). The V end was cut by 8 bases, the J end by 1 base, with 12 bases between. CDR3 DNA sequence: TGTGCCGGATCATACGCATCCTACGAGCAGTACTTC. Translation: CAGSYASYEQYF.

This clonotype was seen more than once but under ten times. CDR3: CSARDLMWGTGELFF. The CDR3 DNA follows: TGCAGTGCTAGAGACCTTATGTGGGGAACCGGGGAGCTGTTTTTT. This sequence joins TRBV20-1 and TRBJ2-2; D unclear. Germline CDR1 is DFQATT and CDR2 is SNEGSKA (reference sequence). V lost 0 bases, J lost 5 bases, and 13 bases lay in between. The CDR3 runs to 15 residues.

The gene calls are TRBV7-9 and TRBJ1-1; D remains unclear. The CDR3 is 14 amino acids. CDR1 is SEHNR, CDR2 FQNEAQ, per germline (reference sequence). Trimming took off 6 bases at V and 1 base at J, with 12 bases between the two ends. CDR3: CASSPFSGNTEAFF. The CDR3 bases are TGTGCCAGCAGTCCATTTTCGGGGAACACTGAAGCTTTCTTT.

The rearrangement joins TRBV29-1 to TRBJ2-1, with D possibly being TRBD2 (6 bases). The germline gives CDR1 SQVTM, CDR2 ANQGSEA. V lost 4 bases and J 0 bases, leaving 13 bases between the germline ends. CDR3 size: 15 residues. The CDR3 nucleotides are TGCAGCGTTGGGGGGGTGCGAAGCTCCTACAATGAGCAGTTCTTC. Protein product: CSVGGVRSSYNEQFF.

A few counts support this clonotype. CDR3 nucleotide sequence: TGTGCCAGCAGTTCACAGGGGGGAACCGGGGAGCTGTTTTTT. This translates into CASSSQGGTGELFF. This chain links TRBV12-3 or TRBV12-4 with TRBJ2-2; TRBD1 aligns across 8 bases. V shed 4 bases, J shed 5 bases, and the junction held 3 bases outside the gene matches. The CDR3 is 14 residues long.

This clonotype has just a few counts. This chain joins TRBV12-3 or TRBV12-4 and TRBJ2-3; 7 positions match TRBD1. The CDR3 has 14 residues. The junction had 6 bases not matched to a gene; V was cut back by 5 bases and J by 4 bases. Here the CDR3 DNA reads TGTGCCAGCAGTCAGCGACAGGGCCCAGATACGCAGTATTTT. Translation: CASSQRQGPDTQYF.

This chain links TRBV12-3 or TRBV12-4 with TRBJ2-1; 8 bases are shared with TRBD2. The junction had 9 bases not matched to a gene; V was cut back by 7 bases and J by 4 bases. The CDR3 spans 15 residues. CDR3: CASTDRGGRYNEQFF. The CDR3 bases are TGTGCCAGCACCGATCGGGGGGGCCGATACAATGAGCAGTTCTTC.

The V gene is TRBV25-1, the J gene TRBJ2-5; possible D gene TRBD2, 7 bases. V dropped 5 bases and J dropped 2 bases, with 12 bases sitting between them. Germline V gene lookup returns CDR1 MGHDK and CDR2 SYGVNS. The length of the CDR3 is 14 residues. In DNA, the CDR3 is TGTGCCAGCAGTAGGGGGGGTTGGCAAGAGACCCAGTACTTC. It encodes CASSRGGWQETQYF.

This clonotype occurred a few times. Germline is not matched at one junction end, which may reflect a read error. The chain is built from TRBV7-7 and TRBJ2-2, with 7 positions matching TRBD2. The CDR3 consists of 19 residues. The germline CDR1 and CDR2 sequences are SSHAT and FNYEAQ (reference sequence). The CDR3 coding sequence is TGTGCTAGCAGCTTAAACCCTAGCGGCCCCTCCGCGAACACCGGGGAGCTGTTTTTT. This translates into CASSLNPSGPSANTGELFF.